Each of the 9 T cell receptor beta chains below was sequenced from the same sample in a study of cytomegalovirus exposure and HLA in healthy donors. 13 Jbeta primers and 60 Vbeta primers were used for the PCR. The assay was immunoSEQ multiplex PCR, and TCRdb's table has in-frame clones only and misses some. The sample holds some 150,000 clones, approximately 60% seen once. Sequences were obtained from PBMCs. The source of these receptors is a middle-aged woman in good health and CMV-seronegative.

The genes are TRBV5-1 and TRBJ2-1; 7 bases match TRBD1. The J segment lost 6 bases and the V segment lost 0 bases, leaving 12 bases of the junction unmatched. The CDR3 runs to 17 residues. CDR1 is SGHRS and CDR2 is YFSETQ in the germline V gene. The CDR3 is CASSLARDSPRGNEQFF. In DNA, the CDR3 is TGCGCCAGCAGCTTGGCCCGGGACAGCCCTAGGGGCAATGAGCAGTTCTTC.

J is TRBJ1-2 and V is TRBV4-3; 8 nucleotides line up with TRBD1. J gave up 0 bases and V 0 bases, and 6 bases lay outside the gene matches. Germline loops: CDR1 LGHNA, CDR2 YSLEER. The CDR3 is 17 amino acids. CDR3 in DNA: TGCGCCAGCAGCCAAGATACGGGACAGGAGGCTAACTATGGCTACACCTTC. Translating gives CASSQDTGQEANYGYTF.

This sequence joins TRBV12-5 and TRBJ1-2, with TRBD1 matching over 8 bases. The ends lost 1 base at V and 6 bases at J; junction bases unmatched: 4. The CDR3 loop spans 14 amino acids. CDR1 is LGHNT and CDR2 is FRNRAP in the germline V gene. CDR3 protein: CASGLGTGQDGYTF. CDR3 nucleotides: TGTGCTAGTGGTTTGGGGACGGGACAGGATGGCTACACCTTC.

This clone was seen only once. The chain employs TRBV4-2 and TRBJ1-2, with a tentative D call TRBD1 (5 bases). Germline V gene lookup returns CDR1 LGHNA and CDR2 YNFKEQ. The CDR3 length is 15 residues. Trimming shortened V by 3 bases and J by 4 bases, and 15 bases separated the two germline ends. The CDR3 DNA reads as TGTGCCAGCAGCCAGTCCCCGGGCGGGGGCTATGGCTACACCTTC. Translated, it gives CASSQSPGGGYGYTF.

Here the CDR3 reads CASSHPRGTSGVRNTGELFF. CDR3 coding DNA: TGTGCCAGCAGCCACCCCCGCGGGACTAGCGGGGTCAGGAACACCGGGGAGCTGTTTTTT. The chain carries TRBV4-2 and TRBJ2-2, with 13 bases lining up with TRBD2. This CDR3 region has 20 residues. The germline V gene has CDR1 LGHNA and CDR2 YNFKEQ. The ends lost 3 bases at V and 1 base at J; junction bases unmatched: 11.

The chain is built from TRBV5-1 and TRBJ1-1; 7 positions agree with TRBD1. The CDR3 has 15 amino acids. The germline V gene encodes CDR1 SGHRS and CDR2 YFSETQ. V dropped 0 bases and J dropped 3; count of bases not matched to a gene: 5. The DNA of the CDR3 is TGCGCCAGCAGCTTGGGTGACAGGGATTACACTGAAGCTTTCTTT. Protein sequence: CASSLGDRDYTEAFF.

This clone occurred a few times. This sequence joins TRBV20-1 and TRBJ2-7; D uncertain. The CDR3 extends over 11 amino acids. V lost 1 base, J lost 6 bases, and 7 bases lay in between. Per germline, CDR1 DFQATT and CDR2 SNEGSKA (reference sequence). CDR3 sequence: CSARVFPEQYF. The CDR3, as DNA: TGCAGTGCTAGAGTATTTCCCGAGCAGTACTTC.

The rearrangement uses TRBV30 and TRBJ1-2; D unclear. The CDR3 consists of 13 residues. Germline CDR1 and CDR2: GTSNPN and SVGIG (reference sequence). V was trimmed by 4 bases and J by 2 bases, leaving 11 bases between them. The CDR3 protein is CAWKGYSNYGYTF. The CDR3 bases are TGTGCCTGGAAAGGCTACAGCAACTATGGCTACACCTTC.

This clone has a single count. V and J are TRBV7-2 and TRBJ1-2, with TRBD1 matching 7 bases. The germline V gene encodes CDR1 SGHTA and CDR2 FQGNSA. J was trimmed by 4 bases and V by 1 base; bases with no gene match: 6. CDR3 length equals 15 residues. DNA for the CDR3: TGTGCCAGCAGCTTAGGACGGGACAGTCTCTATGGCTACACCTTC. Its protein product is CASSLGRDSLYGYTF. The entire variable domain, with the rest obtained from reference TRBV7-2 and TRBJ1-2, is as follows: GAGVSQSPSNKVTEKGKDVELRCDPISGHTALYWYRQSLGQGLEFLIYFQGNSAPDKSGLPSDRFSAERTGGSVSTLTIQRTQQEDSAVYLCASSLGRDSLYGYTFGSGTRLTVV.